This is a list of T cell receptor beta chains from one sample in a study of cytomegalovirus exposure and HLA in healthy donors. Assay: immunoSEQ multiplex PCR; the TCRdb copy retains only in-frame clones and omits some. The sample includes approximately 150,000 clones, around three quarters of them seen just once. The sequenced sample consisted of PBMCs. These receptors all come from a woman in her thirties or forties in good health and CMV-seronegative. Each CDR3 is given with its conserved first and last residue. The D gene is left open where the match is weak. A clone size is listed for some rows: how often the clone was seen (once, few, many), or a class if it is expanded.

TRBV4-1	TRBJ2-2	-	TRBD1	TGCGCCAGCAGCCAGCACAACAGGGGTATCGGGGAGCTGTTTTTT	CASSQHNRGIGELFF
TRBV2	TRBJ2-6	-	TRBD2	TGTGCCAGCAAAACGTCGGGGGGGCGGGCCTACTCTGGGGCCAACGTCCTGACTTTC	CASKTSGGRAYSGANVLTF
TRBV4-1	TRBJ2-5	once	-	TGCGCCAGCAGCCAAGAGCGGTTAAGGGGCCAGCAAGAGACCCAGTACTTC	CASSQERLRGQQETQYF
TRBV20-1	TRBJ1-2	-	TRBD1	TGCAGTGCTATAGGGGGCGGCTACACCTTC	CSAIGGGYTF
TRBV10-3	TRBJ2-7	-	TRBD1	TGTGCCATCAGTGGAGGGACAGTCAACGAGCAGTACTTC	CAISGGTVNEQYF
TRBV15	TRBJ2-7	-	TRBD2	TGTGCCACCAGCAGAGATGCTCAGCGGGGGTTTCCCTACGAGCAGTACTTC	CATSRDAQRGFPYEQYF
TRBV28	TRBJ1-2	-	-	TGTGCCAGCAACTTGGGGGGGTATGGCTACACCTTC	CASNLGGYGYTF
TRBV9	TRBJ2-2	-	-	TGTGCCAGCAGCGTAGGGGCGGGGACCGGGGAGCTGTTTTTT	CASSVGAGTGELFF
TRBV13	TRBJ2-1	-	-	TGTGCCAGCACCCCCGCCATTAGCTCCTACAATGAGCAGTTCTTC	CASTPAISSYNEQFF
TRBV6-4	TRBJ2-3	-	TRBD2	TGTGCCAGCAGCCAGCGGGGGGGCTCGGATACGCAGTATTTT	CASSQRGGSDTQYF
TRBV5-4	TRBJ2-7	-	TRBD2	TGTGCCAGCAGCTTTGGGCTAGCGGGGGCGTCCTACGAGCAGTACTTC	CASSFGLAGASYEQYF
TRBV20-1	TRBJ2-3	-	-	TGCAGTGGACTTAGCACAGATACGCAGTATTTT	CSGLSTDTQYF
TRBV4-2	TRBJ1-2	-	TRBD1	TGTGCCAGCAGCCCAAGTACACAGGGGACTTATGGCTACACCTTC	CASSPSTQGTYGYTF
TRBV6-1	TRBJ2-3	-	TRBD2	TGTGCCAGCAGTTGGGGGGGTACAGATACGCAGTATTTT	CASSWGGTDTQYF
TRBV4-1	TRBJ1-2	-	-	TGCGCCAGCAGCCAAGGGTTACGGGATAACTATGGCTACACCTTC	CASSQGLRDNYGYTF
TRBV18	TRBJ1-5	-	-	TGTGCCAGCTCACTCGAGGGGGGGCTACAGCCCCAGCATTTT	CASSLEGGLQPQHF
TRBV11-3	TRBJ2-2	-	TRBD1	TGTGCCAGCAGCCGCCCCCCCGGTCAGGGGGCGCGCACCGGGGAGCTGTTTTTT	CASSRPPGQGARTGELFF
TRBV6-6	TRBJ1-4	few	TRBD1	TGTGCCAGCAGTTACGGGTCGACAGGGGGCATCGAAAAACTGTTTTTT	CASSYGSTGGIEKLFF
TRBV2	TRBJ2-7	-	TRBD1	TGTGCCAGCAGTGAATCACGACAGGGGTACGAGCAGTACTTC	CASSESRQGYEQYF
TRBV28	TRBJ1-5	-	-	TGTGCCAGCCTGGGCTACGTAGGGGCCCAGCCCCAGCATTTT	CASLGYVGAQPQHF
TRBV4-1	TRBJ2-1	once	TRBD2	TGCGCCAGCAGATCCGGACTAGTAACAAATGAGCAGTTCTTC	CASRSGLVTNEQFF
TRBV7-9	TRBJ1-2	-	-	TGTGCCATATTGGGGAACGGGGGGTATAACTATGGCTACACCTTC	CAILGNGGYNYGYTF
TRBV18	TRBJ1-5	-	TRBD1	TGTGCCAGCTCACCCAGGACAGGGACGGGGGAGCCCCAGCATTTT	CASSPRTGTGEPQHF
TRBV30	TRBJ1-2	few	-	TGTGCCTGGAGTGTCGGTGAGAAGTATGGCTACACCTTC	CAWSVGEKYGYTF
TRBV5-1	TRBJ2-7	-	TRBD2	TGCGCCAGCAGCTCTCCGACTAGCGGGAGCTACGAGCAGTACTTC	CASSSPTSGSYEQYF
TRBV6-5	TRBJ2-5	-	TRBD2	TGTGCCAGCAGTTCCTACAGGGCTCCCGGGGGGGGGACCCAGTACTTC	CASSSYRAPGGGTQYF
TRBV30	TRBJ2-1	-	TRBD2	TGTGCCTGGAGCCCCGGCGGGGGATACAATGAGCAGTTCTTC	CAWSPGGGYNEQFF
TRBV5-1	TRBJ2-7	few	-	TGCGCCAGCAGCCCGAGCCCTTTCTCCTACGAGCAGTACTTC	CASSPSPFSYEQYF
TRBV29-1	TRBJ2-7	-	-	TGCAGCGTTGTTTACGCGGCGGAGCTTGGTATTGAGCAGTACTTC	CSVVYAAELGIEQYF
TRBV6-5	TRBJ2-7	once	-	TGTGCCAGCAGTTACTTAGGCGGGGAGCAGTACTTC	CASSYLGGEQYF
TRBV7-8	TRBJ1-2	once	-	TGTGCCAGCAGCTTCGACCGGAGTAACTATGGCTACACCTTC	CASSFDRSNYGYTF
TRBV28	TRBJ1-5	-	TRBD1	TGTGCCAGCAGTTCACAGGGGGCCGGTTACCAGCCCCAGCATTTT	CASSSQGAGYQPQHF